The rows below give T cell receptor beta chains drawn from one sample of a study of blood T cell repertoires in COVID-19. The protocol was immunoSEQ multiplex PCR, while the TCRdb copy is restricted to in-frame clones and leaves out a portion. The table lists fewer than 500,000 clones, 80% to 90% of them singletons. The specimen was peripheral blood. The receptors derive from a woman aged 25 to 45 with active or convalescent COVID-19. CDR3s include the opening cysteine and the closing phenylalanine or tryptophan. D genes are given only for firm matches. A row's size may be missing; if present it is once, few, many or a size class.

d_call	clone_size	v_call	j_call	cdr3_nt	cdr3_aa
NA	NA	TRBV6-5	TRBJ1-2	TGTGCCAGCAGTCGCCGGGGGGATGGCTACACCTTC	CASSRRGDGYTF
TRBD1	NA	TRBV6-6	TRBJ1-3	TGTGCCAGCAGTTACCTTCGACAGGGGGCTAGAAACACCATATATTTT	CASSYLRQGARNTIYF
TRBD1	NA	TRBV4-1	TRBJ1-2	TGCGCCAGCAGCCAAGAAGGACAGGGGGCCGTTGGCTACACCTTC	CASSQEGQGAVGYTF
NA	NA	TRBV12-3/TRBV12-4	TRBJ1-5	TGTGCCAGCAGCTACAGTGAGAATCAGCCCCAGCATTTT	CASSYSENQPQHF
NA	once	TRBV10-3	TRBJ2-5	TGTGCCACCACTGAATGGGACACGCAAGAGACCCAGTACTTC	CATTEWDTQETQYF
NA	NA	TRBV27	TRBJ2-3	TGTGCCAGCACAAGAGGGCCCCTAGATACGCAGTATTTT	CASTRGPLDTQYF
TRBD1	once	TRBV6-5	TRBJ2-1	TGTGCCAGCAGTTACGGACAGGGTGTCAATGAGCAGTTCTTC	CASSYGQGVNEQFF
NA	many	TRBV6-2/TRBV6-3	TRBJ1-1	TGTGCCAGCAGTCGGAGGACGGGAATTCTTAACACTGAAGCTTTCTTT	CASSRRTGILNTEAFF
NA	NA	TRBV19	TRBJ2-3	TGTGCCAGTAGTATATCGAGCGGGACAGATACGCAGTATTTT	CASSISSGTDTQYF
NA	NA	TRBV28	TRBJ2-2	TGTGCCAGCAGTCTTTCCACCGGGGAGCTGTTTTTT	CASSLSTGELFF
NA	NA	TRBV4-1	TRBJ1-5	TGCGCCAGCAGCCAAGGGCGAGGGCAGCCCCAGCATTTT	CASSQGRGQPQHF